Listed here is a single T cell receptor beta chain. CDR3 length: 12 amino acids. Germline CDR1 SQVTM, CDR2 ANQGSEA. These data are taken from a study of T cells after somatic rescue of genetic block. Measured with immunoSEQ multiplex PCR; TCRdb has only the in-frame clones, and not every one. The sample lists 13,000 to 15,000 clones, about 70% occurring once. The receptor was isolated from a man aged 18-30 years. The sequencing sample was made of peripheral blood mononuclear cells (PBMCs). This sequence joins TRBV29-1 and TRBJ1-1, with unresolved D. DNA of the CDR3: TGCAGTTCGTATCGGGCGGGCACTGAAGCTTTCTTT. Translation gives CSSYRAGTEAFF.